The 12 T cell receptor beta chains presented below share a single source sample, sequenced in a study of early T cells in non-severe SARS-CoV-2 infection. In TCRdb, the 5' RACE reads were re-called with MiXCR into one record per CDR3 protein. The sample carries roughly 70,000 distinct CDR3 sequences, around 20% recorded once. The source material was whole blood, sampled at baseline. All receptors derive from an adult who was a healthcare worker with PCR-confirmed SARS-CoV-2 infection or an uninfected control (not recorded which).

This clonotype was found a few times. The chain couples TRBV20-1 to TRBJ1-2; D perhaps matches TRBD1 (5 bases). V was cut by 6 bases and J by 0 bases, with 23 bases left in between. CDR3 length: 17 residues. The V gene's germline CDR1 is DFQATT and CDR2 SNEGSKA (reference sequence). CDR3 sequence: CSALLPGRSRANYGYTF. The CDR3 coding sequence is TGCAGTGCCCTCCTTCCGGGACGCTCCAGAGCTAACTATGGCTACACCTTC.

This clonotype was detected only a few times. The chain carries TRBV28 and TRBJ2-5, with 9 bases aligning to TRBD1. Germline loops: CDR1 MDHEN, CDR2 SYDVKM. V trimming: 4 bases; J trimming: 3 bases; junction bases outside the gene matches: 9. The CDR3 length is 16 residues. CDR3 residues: CASSYHRGPDKETQYF. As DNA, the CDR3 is TGTGCCAGCAGTTACCACAGGGGGCCTGATAAAGAGACCCAGTACTTC.

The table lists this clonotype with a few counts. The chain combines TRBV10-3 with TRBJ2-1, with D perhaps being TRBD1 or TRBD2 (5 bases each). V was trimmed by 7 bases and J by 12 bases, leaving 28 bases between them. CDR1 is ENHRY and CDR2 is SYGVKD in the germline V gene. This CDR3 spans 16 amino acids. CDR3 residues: CAITSSGQPWPLGQFF. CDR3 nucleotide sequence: TGTGCCATCACCTCTTCGGGGCAGCCCTGGCCCTTGGGGCAGTTCTTC.

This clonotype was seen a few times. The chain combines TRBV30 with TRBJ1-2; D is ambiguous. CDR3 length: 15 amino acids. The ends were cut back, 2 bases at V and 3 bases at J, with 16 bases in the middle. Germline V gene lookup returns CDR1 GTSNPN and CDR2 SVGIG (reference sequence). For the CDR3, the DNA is TGTGCCTGGAGTACAAAAGGGCCATCATACTATGGCTACACCTTC. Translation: CAWSTKGPSYYGYTF.

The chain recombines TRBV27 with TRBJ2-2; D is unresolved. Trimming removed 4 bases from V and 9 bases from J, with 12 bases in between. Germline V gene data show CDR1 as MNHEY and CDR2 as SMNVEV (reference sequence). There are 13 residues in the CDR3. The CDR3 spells CASSSGAPRELFF. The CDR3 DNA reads TGTGCCAGCAGTTCCGGAGCTCCCCGGGAGCTGTTTTTT.

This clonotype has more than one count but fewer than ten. The CDR3 loop is CAWSANRGSNQPQHF. Here the CDR3 DNA reads TGTGCCTGGAGTGCGAACAGGGGGAGCAATCAGCCCCAGCATTTT. The chain joins TRBV30 to TRBJ1-5; the match to TRBD1 covers 8 bases. The germline CDR1 and CDR2 sequences are GTSNPN and SVGIG (reference sequence). There are 15 residues in the CDR3. With 1 base clipped from V and 1 base from J, the junction kept 3 bases outside the gene matches.

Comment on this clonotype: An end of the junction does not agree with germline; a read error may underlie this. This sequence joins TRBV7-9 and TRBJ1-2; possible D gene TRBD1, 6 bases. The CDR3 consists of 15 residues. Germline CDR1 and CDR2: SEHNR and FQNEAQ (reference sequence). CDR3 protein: CVSSLRTARLHGYTF. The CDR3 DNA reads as TGTGTCAGCAGCTTACGGACAGCTAGATTACATGGCTACACCTTC.

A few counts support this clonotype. In DNA, the CDR3 is TGTGCCAGCAGCGCAGGGACCTTGAATGAGCAGTTCTTC. Protein: CASSAGTLNEQFF. The chain joins TRBV9 to TRBJ2-1, with D tentatively TRBD1 or TRBD2 (5 bases each). The germline CDR1 and CDR2 sequences are SGDLS and YYNGEE. V was shortened by 3 bases and J by 7 bases, with 11 bases between the two germline ends. The CDR3 is made up of 13 amino acids.

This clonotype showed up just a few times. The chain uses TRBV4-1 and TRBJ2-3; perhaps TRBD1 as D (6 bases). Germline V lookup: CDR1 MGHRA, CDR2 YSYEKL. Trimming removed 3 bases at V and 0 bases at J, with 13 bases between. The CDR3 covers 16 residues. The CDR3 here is CASSQGARVSTDTQYF. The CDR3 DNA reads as TGCGCCAGCAGCCAGGGGGCCAGGGTCAGCACAGATACGCAGTATTTT.

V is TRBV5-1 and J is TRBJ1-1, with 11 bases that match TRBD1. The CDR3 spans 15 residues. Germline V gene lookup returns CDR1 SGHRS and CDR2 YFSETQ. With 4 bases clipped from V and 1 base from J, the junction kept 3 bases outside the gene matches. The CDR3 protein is CASSPGTGGNTEAFF. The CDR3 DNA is TGCGCCAGCAGCCCCGGGACAGGGGGGAACACTGAAGCTTTCTTT.

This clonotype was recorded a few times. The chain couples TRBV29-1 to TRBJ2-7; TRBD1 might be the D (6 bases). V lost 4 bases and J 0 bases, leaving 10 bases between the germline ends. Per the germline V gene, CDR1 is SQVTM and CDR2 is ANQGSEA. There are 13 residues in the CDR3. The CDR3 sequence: CSVAQGISYEQYF. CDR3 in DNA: TGCAGCGTTGCACAGGGTATCTCCTACGAGCAGTACTTC.

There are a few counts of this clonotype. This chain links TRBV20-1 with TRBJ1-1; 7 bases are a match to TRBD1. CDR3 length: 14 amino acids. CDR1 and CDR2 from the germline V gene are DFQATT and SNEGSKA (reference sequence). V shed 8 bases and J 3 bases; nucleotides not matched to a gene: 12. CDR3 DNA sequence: TGCAGTCTTAAAAGACAGGGTTTGTACACTGAAGCTTTCTTT. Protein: CSLKRQGLYTEAFF.